The 16 T cell receptor beta chains presented below share a single source sample, sequenced in a study of cytomegalovirus exposure and HLA in healthy donors. Primers included in the PCR were 60 Vbeta and 13 Jbeta primers. Produced via immunoSEQ multiplex PCR; TCRdb's table is partial and in-frame only. In the table there are 200,000 or so clones, 76% of which are singletons. Material for sequencing was PBMCs. The origin of the receptors is a man between 18 and 35 years old in good health and CMV-seronegative.

This chain joins TRBV6-1 and TRBJ1-1; a possible D gene is TRBD1 (6 bases). The CDR3 is made up of 14 amino acids. Per the germline V gene, CDR1 is MNHNS and CDR2 is SASEGT. Trimming removed 3 bases at V and 1 base at J, with 9 bases between. This chain's CDR3 is CASSDRGTNTEAFF. The CDR3 DNA follows: TGTGCCAGCAGTGATAGGGGGACGAACACTGAAGCTTTCTTT.

V is TRBV27 and J is TRBJ2-1; possibly TRBD2 for D (6 bases). The length of the CDR3 is 14 residues. The V and J ends lost 3 bases and 1 base respectively, with 7 bases between them. Germline V gene sequence: CDR1 MNHEY, CDR2 SMNVEV (reference sequence). DNA of the CDR3: TGTGCCAGCAGTTTCGCGGGATCCTACAATGAGCAGTTCTTC. Amino acids: CASSFAGSYNEQFF.

This clone was seen a few times. The rearrangement uses TRBV11-2 and TRBJ1-2; D is ambiguous. V dropped 2 bases and J dropped 6 bases, with 10 bases sitting between them. The CDR3 extends over 13 amino acids. Germline CDR1 is SGHAT and CDR2 is FQNNGV. CDR3 sequence reads: CASSLLGRDGYTF. DNA for the CDR3: TGTGCCAGCAGCTTACTAGGGAGGGATGGCTACACCTTC. Combining the CDR3 with reference TRBV11-2 and TRBJ1-2 gives the whole variable domain EAGVAQSPRYKIIEKRQSVAFWCNPISGHATLYWYQQILGQGPKLLIQFQNNGVVDDSQLPKDRFSAERLKGVDSTLKIQPAKLEDSAVYLCASSLLGRDGYTFGSGTRLTVV.

The rearrangement uses TRBV6-1 and TRBJ2-1; D gene uncertain. Germline CDR1 and CDR2: MNHNS and SASEGT. V was shortened by 1 base and J by 0 bases, with 7 bases between the two germline ends. The CDR3 consists of 15 residues. CDR3 residues: CASSEDSYSYNEQFF. CDR3 nucleotides: TGTGCCAGCAGTGAAGACTCCTACTCCTACAATGAGCAGTTCTTC.

This sequence joins TRBV2 and TRBJ2-7; D ambiguous. This CDR3 has 11 amino acids. Germline-derived CDR1 and CDR2 are SNHLY and FYNNEI. V lost 3 bases to trimming and J lost 5 bases, with 5 bases between them. DNA for the CDR3: TGTGCCAGCAGTGAGTCCGACGAGCAGTACTTC. Protein product: CASSESDEQYF.

The chain links TRBV28 to TRBJ2-7; the D is unclear. Germline-derived CDR1 and CDR2 are MDHEN and SYDVKM. The V and J ends lost 3 bases and 0 bases respectively, with 9 bases between them. The CDR3 consists of 14 residues. The CDR3 DNA follows: TGTGCCAGCAGTTTCCTAGGATCCTCCTACGAGCAGTACTTC. It encodes CASSFLGSSYEQYF.

The chain has TRBV6-1 and TRBJ1-5, with D perhaps matching TRBD1 (6 bases). From germline, CDR1 is MNHNS and CDR2 SASEGT. This CDR3 has 15 residues. V lost 6 bases and J 9 bases, leaving 21 bases between the germline ends. The CDR3 region has the DNA TGTGCCAGCAGAAGGTTTGGACAGACCCAATCGCCCCAGCATTTT. This translates into CASRRFGQTQSPQHF.

J is TRBJ2-7 and V is TRBV28, with a tentative D call TRBD2 (6 bases). The germline CDR1 and CDR2 sequences are MDHEN and SYDVKM. Trimming left V 4 bases short and J 4 bases short, with 14 bases between. The CDR3 runs to 14 residues. The CDR3 bases are TGTGCCAGCAGTTCCATCGGGGGTGGGTACGAGCAGTACTTC. Protein sequence: CASSSIGGGYEQYF. Based on the CDR3 plus reference TRBV28 and TRBJ2-7, the full variable domain is DVKVTQSSRYLVKRTGEKVFLECVQDMDHENMFWYRQDPGLGLRLIYFSYDVKMKEKGDIPEGYSVSREKKERFSLILESASTNQTSMYLCASSSIGGGYEQYFGPGTRLTVT.

The CDR3 is CASSTLSYEQYF. The CDR3 DNA reads TGTGCCAGCAGCACTCTCTCCTACGAGCAGTACTTC. This chain links TRBV7-9 with TRBJ2-5, with D hard to call. The tail of the sequence fits TRBJ2-7 better, so the J call may be wrong. Germline assignment: CDR1 SEHNR and CDR2 FQNEAQ (reference sequence). The CDR3 is 12 residues long.

The V and J genes are TRBV5-1 and TRBJ1-1; D may be TRBD1 (6 bases). The CDR3 has 15 residues. Germline CDR1 reads SGHRS; CDR2 reads YFSETQ. V was pared by 0 bases and J by 2 bases, with 11 bases between. As DNA, the CDR3 is TGCGCCAGCAGCTTGGACGGACAGTCTAACACTGAAGCTTTCTTT. Translated: CASSLDGQSNTEAFF.

Note on this clone: The sample has other DNA sequences that encode this CDR3 too. For the CDR3, the DNA is TGTGCCAGTAGTGACAGGGGTCCCGGGGAGCTGTTTTTT. It codes for CASSDRGPGELFF. The rearrangement uses TRBV19 and TRBJ2-2, with 8 bases lining up with TRBD1. CDR3 length: 13 residues. CDR1 and CDR2 from the germline V gene are LNHDA and SQIVND (reference sequence). Losses at the gene ends were 5 bases for V and 6 bases for J; bases not matched to a gene: 2.

The chain is built from TRBV5-6 and TRBJ1-5; 9 nucleotides match TRBD1. The J segment lost 6 bases and the V segment lost 2 bases, leaving 6 bases of the junction unmatched. Germline-derived CDR1 and CDR2 are SGHDT and YYEEEE. This CDR3 spans 15 amino acids. CDR3 region: CASSFWTGVGQPQHF. In nucleotides, the CDR3 is TGTGCCAGCAGCTTCTGGACAGGGGTGGGTCAGCCCCAGCATTTT.

The CDR3, as DNA: TGTGCCTGGAGTTCCGGCGGATCACCCCTCCACTTT. Translating gives CAWSSGGSPLHF. J is TRBJ1-6 and V is TRBV30; D gene uncertain. CDR1 GTSNPN and CDR2 SVGIG come from the germline V gene (reference sequence). The CDR3 is 12 residues long. The V end lost 2 bases, the J end lost 10 bases, and 9 bases lay between the germline ends.

The chain joins TRBV5-1 to TRBJ2-1; 9 nucleotides agree with TRBD1. This CDR3 is built from 16 residues. Losses at the gene ends were 4 bases for V and 8 bases for J; bases not matched to a gene: 13. The germline V gene encodes CDR1 SGHRS and CDR2 YFSETQ. CDR3 nucleotide sequence: TGCGCCAGCAGCCTGATTGGTGCACAGGGGGCAGATGAGCAGTTCTTC. This translates into CASSLIGAQGADEQFF.

The V call is TRBV4-1, the J call TRBJ2-5; the D is unclear. Trimming removed 0 bases at V and 5 bases at J, with 10 bases between. Germline V gene data show CDR1 as MGHRA and CDR2 as YSYEKL. CDR3 size: 14 residues. The CDR3 nucleotides are TGCGCCAGCAGCCAAGATCGAGTGGAGGAGACCCAGTACTTC. This codes for CASSQDRVEETQYF.

Only one count was recorded for this clone. V gene TRBV9 combines with J gene TRBJ2-7, with D unclear. The V gene lost 3 bases and the J gene lost 2 bases, with 24 bases spanning the gap. CDR3 length: 18 residues. Germline V lookup: CDR1 SGDLS, CDR2 YYNGEE. The CDR3 bases are TGTGCCAGCAGCGCGATATTGATGTGGCGGAGCACCACCTACGAGCAGTACTTC. Translating it yields CASSAILMWRSTTYEQYF.